A selection of T cell receptor beta chains follows, all from one sample in a study of TIL therapy for anti-PD-1-resistant metastatic lung cancer. Method: immunoSEQ multiplex PCR; TCRdb's copy keeps in-frame clones and lacks some. The table has approximately 92,000 clones, 50% to 70% seen once. Sequencing was performed on tumor tissue, taken at baseline. Receptors originate from a person aged 25 to 79 with non-small cell lung cancer. The CDR3 runs from the conserved cysteine through the conserved F or W. The D gene is left open where the match is weak. Clone size is shown for a subset of rows, as once, few, many or a class of expanded clone.

.	.	TRBV28	TRBJ2-3	CASSLKADTQYF	TGTGCCAGCAGTTTAAAGGCAGATACGCAGTATTTT
TRBD2	.	TRBV19	TRBJ2-4	CATGRGSLGNIQYF	TGTGCCACCGGGAGGGGAAGTCTCGGGAACATTCAGTACTTC
TRBD2	.	TRBV5-6	TRBJ2-3	CASSLLTSGSTDTQYF	TGTGCCAGCAGCTTACTAACTAGCGGGAGTACAGATACGCAGTATTTT
TRBD2	.	TRBV5-1	TRBJ2-5	CASSFPLAGFQETQYF	TGCGCCAGCAGCTTCCCCCTAGCGGGGTTCCAAGAGACCCAGTACTTC
.	.	TRBV9	TRBJ2-3	CASSVSDDTQYF	TGTGCCAGCAGCGTATCAGATGATACGCAGTATTTT
.	.	TRBV28	TRBJ1-6	CASSFLQGRNSPLHF	TGTGCCAGCAGTTTCCTCCAGGGGAGGAATTCACCCCTCCACTTT
.	few	TRBV6-2/TRBV6-3	TRBJ2-3	CASSYFYADTQYF	TGTGCCAGCAGTTACTTCTACGCAGATACGCAGTATTTT
.	.	TRBV7-9	TRBJ1-1	CASSSLAGLITEAFF	TGTGCCAGCAGCTCCTTGGCGGGGTTGATCACTGAAGCTTTCTTT
.	.	TRBV13	TRBJ2-7	CASSLGRETSYEQYF	TGTGCCAGCAGCTTAGGCCGTGAGACCTCCTACGAGCAGTACTTC
.	.	TRBV5-6	TRBJ2-2	CASSTGLTGELFF	TGTGCCAGCAGCACGGGACTGACCGGGGAGCTGTTTTTT
.	.	TRBV5-4	TRBJ1-3	CASSLGSPSSGNTIYF	TGTGCCAGCAGCTTGGGAAGCCCAAGCTCTGGAAACACCATATATTTT
.	.	TRBV9	TRBJ1-3	CASSVARGGGNTIYF	TGTGCCAGCAGCGTAGCTAGAGGAGGTGGAAACACCATATATTTT
TRBD1	.	TRBV30	TRBJ1-4	CAWSARTGRRATNEKLFF	TGTGCCTGGAGTGCCCGGACAGGGAGAAGGGCAACTAATGAAAAACTGTTTTTT
.	.	TRBV6-6	TRBJ1-5	CATTGLANQPQHF	TGTGCCACCACGGGGTTGGCCAATCAGCCCCAGCATTTT
TRBD1	.	TRBV5-1	TRBJ2-7	CASSLGQGAEQYF	TGCGCCAGCAGCTTGGGACAGGGGGCCGAGCAGTACTTC
TRBD2	.	TRBV30	TRBJ2-1	CACTSGGSYNEQFF	TGTGCCTGTACTAGCGGGGGCTCCTACAATGAGCAGTTCTTC
TRBD2	.	TRBV5-1	TRBJ2-7	CASSAPSGGHSYEQYF	TGCGCCAGCAGTGCCCCTAGCGGGGGGCACTCCTACGAGCAGTACTTC
.	.	TRBV19	TRBJ1-5	CASSSRPNQPQHF	TGTGCCAGTAGTTCCAGACCCAATCAGCCCCAGCATTTT
TRBD1	once	TRBV19	TRBJ2-7	CASKPSGQAFYEQYF	TGTGCCAGTAAACCATCGGGACAGGCCTTCTACGAGCAGTACTTC
.	.	TRBV27	TRBJ2-1	CASSPPGLSYNEQFF	TGTGCCAGCAGTCCCCCGGGACTGTCCTACAATGAGCAGTTCTTC
.	.	TRBV5-1	TRBJ1-5	CASSLAVDQPQHF	TGCGCCAGCAGCTTGGCTGTCGATCAGCCCCAGCATTTT
.	once	TRBV6-6	TRBJ2-7	CASSSGEFGFEQYF	TGTGCCAGCAGCTCCGGGGAATTTGGGTTCGAGCAGTACTTC
.	.	TRBV25-1	TRBJ1-1	CASSVGSSVAFF	TGTGCCAGCAGTGTAGGGAGCAGCGTTGCTTTCTTT
.	.	TRBV6-6	TRBJ2-7	CATGGALYEQYF	TGTGCCACCGGCGGGGCCCTCTACGAGCAGTACTTC
.	.	TRBV5-1	TRBJ2-7	CASSSGLSIGGEQYF	TGCGCCAGCAGCTCAGGACTGAGCATTGGGGGAGAGCAGTACTTC
.	.	TRBV19	TRBJ2-1	CASSIYGTEQFF	TGTGCCAGTAGTATCTACGGGACTGAGCAGTTCTTC
TRBD2	once	TRBV27	TRBJ2-7	CASRNQGAGGTYEQYF	TGTGCCAGCAGGAATCAAGGAGCGGGAGGTACCTACGAGCAGTACTTC
.	.	TRBV11-2	TRBJ2-5	CASRRLSRETQYF	TGTGCCAGCCGCCGTTTGAGCCGAGAGACCCAGTACTTC
.	.	TRBV28	TRBJ1-5	CASSLSEQPQHF	TGTGCCAGCAGTTTGTCGGAGCAGCCCCAGCATTTT
TRBD1	.	TRBV11-2	TRBJ2-5	CASSLGDRDVETQYF	TGTGCCAGCAGCTTAGGGGACAGGGATGTGGAGACCCAGTACTTC
.	few	TRBV15	TRBJ1-6	CATSRDRGGSWPLHF	TGTGCCACCAGCAGAGATCGGGGTGGGTCTTGGCCCCTCCACTTT
.	.	TRBV4-3	TRBJ2-3	CASSHSPTDTQYF	TGCGCCAGCAGCCACTCCCCGACCGATACGCAGTATTTT
.	.	TRBV9	TRBJ2-3	CASSGFVGTQYF	TGTGCCAGCAGCGGGTTTGTGGGTACGCAGTATTTT
TRBD1	.	TRBV29-1	TRBJ1-4	CSAMTGRGTTNEKLFF	TGCAGCGCCATGACAGGGAGAGGGACAACTAATGAAAAACTGTTTTTT
TRBD2	.	TRBV28	TRBJ2-7	CASRIDTSGSDEQYF	TGTGCCAGCAGGATCGACACTAGCGGGAGCGACGAGCAGTACTTC
TRBD1	few	TRBV4-3	TRBJ2-1	CASSHPRLGTGGNNEQFF	TGCGCCAGCAGCCACCCCAGGTTAGGGACAGGGGGTAACAATGAGCAGTTCTTC
.	.	TRBV7-3	TRBJ2-5	CASSFQGQETQYF	TGTGCCAGCAGCTTCCAGGGTCAAGAGACCCAGTACTTC
.	.	TRBV7-2	TRBJ2-5	CASSLLGPQETQYF	TGTGCCAGCAGCTTATTGGGACCACAAGAGACCCAGTACTTC
.	.	TRBV7-3	TRBJ1-6	CASSLDRNSPLHF	TGTGCCAGCAGCTTAGATAGGAATTCACCCCTCCACTTT
TRBD2	.	TRBV30	TRBJ2-7	CAWSGGLAEEQYF	TGTGCCTGGAGTGGGGGACTAGCGGAAGAGCAGTACTTC
.	.	TRBV24-1	TRBJ2-2	CATSDLVSSTGELFF	TGTGCCACCAGTGATTTGGTCAGCTCCACCGGGGAGCTGTTTTTT
.	.	TRBV25-1	TRBJ2-3	CASSEYGRGADTQYF	TGTGCCAGCAGTGAATACGGCAGGGGTGCAGATACGCAGTATTTT
.	.	TRBV10-2	TRBJ2-7	CASSESGRGRMSGEQYF	TGCGCCAGCAGTGAGTCCGGGAGGGGGCGCATGTCGGGGGAGCAGTACTTC
.	.	TRBV6-2/TRBV6-3	TRBJ2-5	CASSYSHQETQYF	TGTGCCAGCAGTTACTCCCACCAAGAGACCCAGTACTTC
TRBD2	.	TRBV6-2/TRBV6-3	TRBJ2-3	CASSPSKRGVLSDTQYF	TGTGCCAGCAGTCCCTCAAAGCGGGGGGTCCTCTCAGATACGCAGTATTTT
.	.	TRBV20-1	TRBJ1-1	CSARFREEAFF	TGCAGTGCTAGATTCCGGGAGGAAGCTTTCTTT
TRBD1	.	TRBV6-5	TRBJ2-3	CASSWTGEPDTQYF	TGTGCCAGCAGTTGGACAGGGGAGCCAGATACGCAGTATTTT
.	.	TRBV2	TRBJ1-3	CASSYKYTSSGNTIYF	TGTGCCAGCAGTTATAAGTACACCAGCTCTGGAAACACCATATATTTT
TRBD1	.	TRBV2	TRBJ1-5	CASSAGQGARAGSNQPQHF	TGTGCCAGCAGTGCCGGACAGGGGGCGCGGGCGGGGAGCAATCAGCCCCAGCATTTT
TRBD1	.	TRBV9	TRBJ2-7	CASSPRGQGPYEQYF	TGTGCCAGCAGCCCGCGAGGACAGGGGCCCTACGAGCAGTACTTC
.	.	TRBV19	TRBJ2-6	CASSKMSSGANVLTF	TGTGCCAGTAGTAAAATGAGCTCTGGGGCCAACGTCCTGACTTTC
TRBD1	few	TRBV30	TRBJ1-3	CAWRDRGGGNTIYF	TGTGCCTGGCGGGACAGGGGAGGCGGAAACACCATATATTTT
TRBD1	.	TRBV28	TRBJ2-1	CASSIQGQGLPEQFF	TGTGCCAGCAGCATCCAAGGACAGGGTTTACCTGAGCAGTTCTTC
.	.	TRBV6-5	TRBJ1-1	CASSYSNMNTEAFF	TGTGCCAGCAGTTATAGTAATATGAACACTGAAGCTTTCTTT
.	.	TRBV4-3	TRBJ1-5	CASSQVAGGGQPQHF	TGCGCCAGCAGCCAAGTGGCGGGGGGGGGTCAGCCCCAGCATTTT
.	.	TRBV18	TRBJ2-5	CASSPGTLQETQYF	TGTGCCAGCTCACCCGGGACGCTTCAAGAGACCCAGTACTTC
TRBD2	few	TRBV7-9	TRBJ2-1	CASSLGLAGLSYNEQFF	TGTGCCAGCAGCCTGGGACTAGCGGGACTCTCCTACAATGAGCAGTTCTTC
TRBD2	.	TRBV11-3	TRBJ2-3	CASSSRTSGRGTDTQYF	TGTGCCAGCAGCTCTCGGACTAGCGGGAGGGGCACAGATACGCAGTATTTT
.	.	TRBV7-9	TRBJ1-6	CASSSLPTGSPLHF	TGTGCCAGCAGCTCCCTCCCCACAGGGAGTCCCCTCCACTTT
.	.	TRBV30	TRBJ1-2	CAWSPGRGYTF	TGTGCCTGGAGCCCAGGGAGAGGCTACACCTTC